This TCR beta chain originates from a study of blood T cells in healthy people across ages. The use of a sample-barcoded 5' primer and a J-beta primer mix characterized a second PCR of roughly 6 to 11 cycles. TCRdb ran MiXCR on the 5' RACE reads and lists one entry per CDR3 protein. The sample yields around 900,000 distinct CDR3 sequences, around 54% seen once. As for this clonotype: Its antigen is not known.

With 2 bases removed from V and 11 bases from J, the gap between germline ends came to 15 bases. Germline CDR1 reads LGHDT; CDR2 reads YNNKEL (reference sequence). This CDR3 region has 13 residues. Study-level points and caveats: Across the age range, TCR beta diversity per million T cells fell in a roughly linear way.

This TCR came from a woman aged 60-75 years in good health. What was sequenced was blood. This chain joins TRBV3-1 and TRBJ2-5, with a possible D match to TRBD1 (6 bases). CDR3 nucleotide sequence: TGTGCCAGCAGCCAAACAGGGCTATCGGAGCAGTACTTC. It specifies CASSQTGLSEQYF.